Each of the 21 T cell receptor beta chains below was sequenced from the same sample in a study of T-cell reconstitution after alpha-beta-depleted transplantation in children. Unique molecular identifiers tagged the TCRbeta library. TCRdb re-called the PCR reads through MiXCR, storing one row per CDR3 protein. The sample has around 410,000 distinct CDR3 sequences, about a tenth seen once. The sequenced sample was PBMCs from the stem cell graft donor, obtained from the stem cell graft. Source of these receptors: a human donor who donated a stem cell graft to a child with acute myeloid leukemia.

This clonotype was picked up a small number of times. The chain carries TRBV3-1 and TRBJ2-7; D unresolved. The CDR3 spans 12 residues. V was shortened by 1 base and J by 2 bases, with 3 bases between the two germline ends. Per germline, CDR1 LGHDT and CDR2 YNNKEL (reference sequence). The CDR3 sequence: CASSQGPYEQYV. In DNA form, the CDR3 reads TGTGCCAGCAGCCAAGGTCCCTACGAGCAGTACGTC.

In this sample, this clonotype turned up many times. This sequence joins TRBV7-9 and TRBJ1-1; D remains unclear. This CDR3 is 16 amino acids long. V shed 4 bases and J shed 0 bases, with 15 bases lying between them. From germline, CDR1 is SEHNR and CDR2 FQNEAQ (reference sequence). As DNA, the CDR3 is TGTGCCAGCAGCTCACCAAAGGGCATCATGAACACTGAAGCTTTCTTT. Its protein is CASSSPKGIMNTEAFF.

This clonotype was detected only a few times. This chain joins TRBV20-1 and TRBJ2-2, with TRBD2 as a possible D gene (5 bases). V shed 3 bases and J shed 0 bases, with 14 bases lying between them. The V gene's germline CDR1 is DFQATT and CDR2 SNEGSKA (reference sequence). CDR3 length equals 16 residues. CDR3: CSARGRIGANTGELFF. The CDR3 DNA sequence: TGCAGTGCTAGGGGCCGGATCGGGGCGAACACCGGGGAGCTGTTTTTT.

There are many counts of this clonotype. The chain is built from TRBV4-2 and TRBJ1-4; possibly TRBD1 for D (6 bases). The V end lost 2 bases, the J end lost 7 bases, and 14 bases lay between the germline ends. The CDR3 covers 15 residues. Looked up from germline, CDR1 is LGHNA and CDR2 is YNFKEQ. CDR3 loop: CASSQYQRGAEKLFF. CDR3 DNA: TGTGCCAGCAGCCAATATCAGCGGGGGGCTGAAAAACTGTTTTTT.

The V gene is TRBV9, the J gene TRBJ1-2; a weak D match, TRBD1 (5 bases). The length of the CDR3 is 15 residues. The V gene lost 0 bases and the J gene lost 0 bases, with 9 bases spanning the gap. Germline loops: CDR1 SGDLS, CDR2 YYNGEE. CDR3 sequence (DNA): TGTGCCAGCAGCGTAGGGACATTAGCTAACTATGGCTACACCTTC. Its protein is CASSVGTLANYGYTF.

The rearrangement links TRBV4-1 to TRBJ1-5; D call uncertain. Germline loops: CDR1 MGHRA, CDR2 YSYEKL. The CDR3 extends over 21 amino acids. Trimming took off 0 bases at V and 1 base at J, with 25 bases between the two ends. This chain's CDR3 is CASSQEVVIRLHTGSNQPQHF. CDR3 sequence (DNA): TGCGCCAGCAGCCAAGAAGTCGTCATCCGGTTGCATACGGGCAGCAATCAGCCCCAGCATTTT.

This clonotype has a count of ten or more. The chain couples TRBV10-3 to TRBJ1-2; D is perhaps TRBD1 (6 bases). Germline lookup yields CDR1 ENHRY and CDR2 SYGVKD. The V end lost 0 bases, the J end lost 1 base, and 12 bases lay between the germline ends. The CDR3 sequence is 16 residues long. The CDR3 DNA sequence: TGTGCCATCAGTGAGTCGGGGGACATCTTTAACTATGGCTACACCTTC. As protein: CAISESGDIFNYGYTF.

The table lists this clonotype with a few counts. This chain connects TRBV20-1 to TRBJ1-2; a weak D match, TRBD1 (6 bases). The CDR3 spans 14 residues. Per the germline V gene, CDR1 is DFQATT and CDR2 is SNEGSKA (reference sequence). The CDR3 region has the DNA TGCGCCACGACCCCAGGGGCCGGCCTCTATGGCTACACCTTC. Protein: CATTPGAGLYGYTF.

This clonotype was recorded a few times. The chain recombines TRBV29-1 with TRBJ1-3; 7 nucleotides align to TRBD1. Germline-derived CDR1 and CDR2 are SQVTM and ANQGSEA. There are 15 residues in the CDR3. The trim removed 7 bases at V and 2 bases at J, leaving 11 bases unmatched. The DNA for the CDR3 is TGCAGCGCAATTCTCACAGGGGCGACTGGAAACACCATATATTTT. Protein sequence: CSAILTGATGNTIYF.

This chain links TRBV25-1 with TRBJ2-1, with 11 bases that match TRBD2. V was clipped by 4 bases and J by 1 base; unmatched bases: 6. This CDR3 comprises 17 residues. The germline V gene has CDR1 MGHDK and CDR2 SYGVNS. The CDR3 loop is CASSGRLAGSSYNEQFF. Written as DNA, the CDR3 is TGTGCCAGCAGTGGACGACTAGCGGGATCGTCCTACAATGAGCAGTTCTTC.

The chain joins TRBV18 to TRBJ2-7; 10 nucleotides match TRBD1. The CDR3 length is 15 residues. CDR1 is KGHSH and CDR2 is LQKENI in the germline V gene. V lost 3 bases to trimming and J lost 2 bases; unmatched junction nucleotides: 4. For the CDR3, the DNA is TGTGCCAGCTCACCGGGGACAGGGGCCACCTACGAGCAGTACTTC. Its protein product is CASSPGTGATYEQYF.

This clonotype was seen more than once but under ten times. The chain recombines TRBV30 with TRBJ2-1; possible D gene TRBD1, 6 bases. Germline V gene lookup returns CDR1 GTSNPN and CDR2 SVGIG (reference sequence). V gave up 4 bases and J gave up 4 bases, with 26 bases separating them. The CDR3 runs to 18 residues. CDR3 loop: CAWKKGTRGVWGYNEQFF. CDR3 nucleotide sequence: TGTGCCTGGAAGAAAGGGACACGGGGCGTTTGGGGATACAATGAGCAGTTCTTC.

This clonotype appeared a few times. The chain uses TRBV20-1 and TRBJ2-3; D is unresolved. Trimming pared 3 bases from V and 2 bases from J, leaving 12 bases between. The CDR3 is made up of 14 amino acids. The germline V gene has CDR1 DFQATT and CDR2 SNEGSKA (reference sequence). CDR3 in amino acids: CSASRGGATDTQYF. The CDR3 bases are TGCAGTGCTAGCCGAGGCGGAGCCACAGATACGCAGTATTTT.

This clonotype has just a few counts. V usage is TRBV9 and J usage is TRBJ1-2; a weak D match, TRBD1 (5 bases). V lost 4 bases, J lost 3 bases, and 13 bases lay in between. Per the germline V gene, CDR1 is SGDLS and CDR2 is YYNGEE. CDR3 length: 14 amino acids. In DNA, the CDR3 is TGTGCCAGCAGCCCCGCCCGACAGCACTATGGCTACACCTTC. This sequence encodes CASSPARQHYGYTF.

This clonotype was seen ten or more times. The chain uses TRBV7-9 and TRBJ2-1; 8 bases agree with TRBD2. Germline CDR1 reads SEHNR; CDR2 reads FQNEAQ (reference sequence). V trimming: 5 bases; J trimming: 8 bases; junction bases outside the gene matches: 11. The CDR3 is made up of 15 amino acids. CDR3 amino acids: CASSATGTSLHEQFF. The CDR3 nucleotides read TGTGCCAGCAGCGCAACCGGGACTAGTCTCCATGAGCAGTTCTTC.

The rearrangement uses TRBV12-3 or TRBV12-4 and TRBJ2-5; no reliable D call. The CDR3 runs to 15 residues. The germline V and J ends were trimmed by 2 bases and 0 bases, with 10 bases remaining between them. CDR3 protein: CASSLQVGYQETQYF. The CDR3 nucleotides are TGTGCCAGCAGTTTACAGGTCGGCTACCAAGAGACCCAGTACTTC.

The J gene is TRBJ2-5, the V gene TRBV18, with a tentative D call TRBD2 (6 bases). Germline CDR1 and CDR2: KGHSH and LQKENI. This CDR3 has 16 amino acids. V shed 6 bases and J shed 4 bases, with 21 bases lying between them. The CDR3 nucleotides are TGTGCCAGCTCGCTCCGGGACTCCGGGGGAAGAGAGACCCAGTACTTC. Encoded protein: CASSLRDSGGRETQYF.

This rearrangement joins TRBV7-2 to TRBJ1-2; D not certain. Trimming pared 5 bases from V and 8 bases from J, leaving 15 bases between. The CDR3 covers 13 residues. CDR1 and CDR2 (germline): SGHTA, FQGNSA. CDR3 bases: TGTGCCAGCAGCCCCGGGAGCATGAGGGGCTACACCTTC. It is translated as CASSPGSMRGYTF.

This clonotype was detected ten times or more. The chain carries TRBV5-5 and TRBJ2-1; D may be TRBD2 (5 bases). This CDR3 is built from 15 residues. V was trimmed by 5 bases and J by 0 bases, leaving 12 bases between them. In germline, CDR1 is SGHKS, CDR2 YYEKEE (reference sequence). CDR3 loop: CASSFSESSYNEQFF. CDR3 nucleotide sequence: TGTGCCAGCAGTTTTAGCGAGAGCTCCTACAATGAGCAGTTCTTC.

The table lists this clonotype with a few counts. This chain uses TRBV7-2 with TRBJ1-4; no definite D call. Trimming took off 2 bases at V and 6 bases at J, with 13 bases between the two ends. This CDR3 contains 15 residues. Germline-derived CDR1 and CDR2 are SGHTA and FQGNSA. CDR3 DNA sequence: TGTGCCAGCAGCTTATTCGGGCAGCCCCATGAAAAACTGTTTTTT. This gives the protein CASSLFGQPHEKLFF.

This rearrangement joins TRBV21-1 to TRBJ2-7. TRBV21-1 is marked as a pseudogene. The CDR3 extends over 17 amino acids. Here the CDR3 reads CASSKSSASGLSYEQYF. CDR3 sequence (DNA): TGTGCCAGCAGCAAATCGTCTGCTAGCGGCCTCTCCTACGAGCAGTACTTC.